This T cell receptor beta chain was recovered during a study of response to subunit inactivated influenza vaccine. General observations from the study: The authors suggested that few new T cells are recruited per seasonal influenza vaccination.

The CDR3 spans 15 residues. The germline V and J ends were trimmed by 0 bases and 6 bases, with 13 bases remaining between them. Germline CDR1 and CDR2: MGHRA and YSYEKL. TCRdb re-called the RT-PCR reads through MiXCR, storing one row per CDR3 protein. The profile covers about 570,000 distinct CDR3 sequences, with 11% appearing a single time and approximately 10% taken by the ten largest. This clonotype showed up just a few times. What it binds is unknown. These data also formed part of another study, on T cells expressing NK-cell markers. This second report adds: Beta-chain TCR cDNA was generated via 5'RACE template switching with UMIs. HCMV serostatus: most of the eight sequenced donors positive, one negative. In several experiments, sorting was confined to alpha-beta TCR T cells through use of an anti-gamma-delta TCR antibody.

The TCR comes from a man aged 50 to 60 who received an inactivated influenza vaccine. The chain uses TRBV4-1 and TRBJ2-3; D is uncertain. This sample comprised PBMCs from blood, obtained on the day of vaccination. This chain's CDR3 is CASSQEGGWSDTQYF. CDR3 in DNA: TGCGCCAGCAGCCAAGAAGGCGGCTGGTCGGATACGCAGTATTTT.